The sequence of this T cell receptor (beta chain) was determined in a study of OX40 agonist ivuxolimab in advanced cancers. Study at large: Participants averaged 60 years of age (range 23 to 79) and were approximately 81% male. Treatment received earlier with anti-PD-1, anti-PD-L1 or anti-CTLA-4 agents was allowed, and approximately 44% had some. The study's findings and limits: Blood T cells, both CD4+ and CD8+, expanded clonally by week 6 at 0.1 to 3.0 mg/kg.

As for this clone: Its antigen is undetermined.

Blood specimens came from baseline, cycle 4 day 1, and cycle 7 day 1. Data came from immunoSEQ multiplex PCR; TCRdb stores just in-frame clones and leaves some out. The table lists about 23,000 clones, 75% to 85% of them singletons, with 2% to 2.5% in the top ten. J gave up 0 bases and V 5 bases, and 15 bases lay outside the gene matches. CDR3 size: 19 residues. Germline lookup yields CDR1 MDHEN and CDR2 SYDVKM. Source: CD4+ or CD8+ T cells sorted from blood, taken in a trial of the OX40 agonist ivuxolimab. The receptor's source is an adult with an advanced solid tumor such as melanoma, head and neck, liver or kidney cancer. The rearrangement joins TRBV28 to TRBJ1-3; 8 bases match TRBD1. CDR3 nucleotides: TGTGCCAGCAGTCCCGCGGGGGGGCAGGGGGCGATCTCTGGAAACACCATATATTTT. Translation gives CASSPAGGQGAISGNTIYF.